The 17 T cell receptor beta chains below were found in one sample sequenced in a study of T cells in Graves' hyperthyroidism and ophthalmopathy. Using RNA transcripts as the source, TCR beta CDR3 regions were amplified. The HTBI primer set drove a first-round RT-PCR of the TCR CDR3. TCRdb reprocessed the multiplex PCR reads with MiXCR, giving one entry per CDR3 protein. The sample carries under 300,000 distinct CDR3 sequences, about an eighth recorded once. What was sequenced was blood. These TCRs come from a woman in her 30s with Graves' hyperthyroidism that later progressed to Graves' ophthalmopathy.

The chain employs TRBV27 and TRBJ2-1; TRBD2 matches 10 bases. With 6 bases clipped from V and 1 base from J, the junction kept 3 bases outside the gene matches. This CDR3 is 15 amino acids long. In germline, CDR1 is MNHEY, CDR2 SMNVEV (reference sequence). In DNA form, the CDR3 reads TGTGCCAGCAGGATGACTAGCGGGTCCTACAATGAGCAGTTCTTC. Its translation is CASRMTSGSYNEQFF.

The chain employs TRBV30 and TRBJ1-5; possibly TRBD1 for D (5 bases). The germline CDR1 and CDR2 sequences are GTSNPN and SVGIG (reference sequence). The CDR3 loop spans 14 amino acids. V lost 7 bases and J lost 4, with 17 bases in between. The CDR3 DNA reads TGTGCCTCGACTGAATTAACAGGTAATCAGCCCCAGCATTTT. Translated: CASTELTGNQPQHF. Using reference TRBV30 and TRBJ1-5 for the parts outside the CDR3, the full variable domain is SQTIHQWPATLVQPVGSPLSLECTVEGTSNPNLYWYRQAAGRGLQLLFYSVGIGQISSEVPQNLSASRPQDRQFILSSKKLLLSDSGFYLCASTELTGNQPQHFGDGTRLSIL.

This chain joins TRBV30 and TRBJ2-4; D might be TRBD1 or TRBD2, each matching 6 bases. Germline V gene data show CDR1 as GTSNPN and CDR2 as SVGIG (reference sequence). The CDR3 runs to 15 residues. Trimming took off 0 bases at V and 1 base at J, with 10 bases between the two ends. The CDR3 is CAWSVGGMAKNIQYF. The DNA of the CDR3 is TGTGCCTGGAGTGTAGGGGGGATGGCCAAAAACATTCAGTACTTC.

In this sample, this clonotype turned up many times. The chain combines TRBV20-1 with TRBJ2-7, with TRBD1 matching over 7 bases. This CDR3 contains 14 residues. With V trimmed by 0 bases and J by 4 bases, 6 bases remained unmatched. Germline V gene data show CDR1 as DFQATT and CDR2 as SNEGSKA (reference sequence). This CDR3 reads CSARDPGQLYEQYF. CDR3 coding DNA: TGCAGTGCTAGAGATCCGGGACAGCTTTACGAGCAGTACTTC.

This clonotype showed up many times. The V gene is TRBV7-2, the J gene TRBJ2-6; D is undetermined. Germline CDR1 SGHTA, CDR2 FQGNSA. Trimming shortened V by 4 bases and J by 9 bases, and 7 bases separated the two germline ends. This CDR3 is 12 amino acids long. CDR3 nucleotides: TGTGCCAGCAGCTCCCCCAACAACGTCCTGACTTTC. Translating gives CASSSPNNVLTF.

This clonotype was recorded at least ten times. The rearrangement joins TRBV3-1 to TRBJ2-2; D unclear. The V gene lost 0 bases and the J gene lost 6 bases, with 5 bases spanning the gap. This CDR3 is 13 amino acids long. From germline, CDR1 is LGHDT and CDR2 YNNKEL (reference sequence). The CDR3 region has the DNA TGTGCCAGCAGCCAAGATCGGGCCGGGGAGCTGTTTTTT. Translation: CASSQDRAGELFF.

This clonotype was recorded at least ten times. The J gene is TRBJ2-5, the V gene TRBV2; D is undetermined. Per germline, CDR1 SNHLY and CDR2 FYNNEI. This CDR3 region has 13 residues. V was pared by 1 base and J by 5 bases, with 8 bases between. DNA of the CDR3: TGTGCCAGCAGTGAAGGGGCTGCCGAGACCCAGTACTTC. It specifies CASSEGAAETQYF.

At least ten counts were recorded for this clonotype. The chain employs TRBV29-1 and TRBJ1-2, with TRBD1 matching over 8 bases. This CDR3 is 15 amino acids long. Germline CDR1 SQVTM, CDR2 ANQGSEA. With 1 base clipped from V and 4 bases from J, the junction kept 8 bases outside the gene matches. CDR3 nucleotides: TGCAGCGTTGAAGCTGACAGGGGCGGAAGCTATGGCTACACCTTC. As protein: CSVEADRGGSYGYTF.

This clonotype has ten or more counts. CDR3 sequence: CASSPPGLGSTDTQYF. Here the CDR3 DNA reads TGTGCCAGCTCACCACCAGGGCTGGGTTCTACAGATACGCAGTATTTT. The chain employs TRBV18 and TRBJ2-3; D uncertain. Germline CDR1 KGHSH, CDR2 LQKENI. The CDR3 runs 16 residues. V dropped 0 bases and J dropped 3 bases, with 13 bases sitting between them.

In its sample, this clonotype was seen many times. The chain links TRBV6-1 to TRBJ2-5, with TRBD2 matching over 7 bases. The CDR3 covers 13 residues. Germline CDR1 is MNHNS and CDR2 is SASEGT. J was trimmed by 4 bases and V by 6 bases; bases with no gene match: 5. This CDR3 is CASRTGGAETQYF. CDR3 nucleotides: TGTGCCAGCAGGACGGGAGGCGCAGAGACCCAGTACTTC.

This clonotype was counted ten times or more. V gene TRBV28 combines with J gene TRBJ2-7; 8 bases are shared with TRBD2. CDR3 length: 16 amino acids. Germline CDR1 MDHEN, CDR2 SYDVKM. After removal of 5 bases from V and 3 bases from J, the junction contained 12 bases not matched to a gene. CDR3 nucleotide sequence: TGTGCCAGCAGTCCCTCGGCGGGAGGAGTAATCTACGAGCAGTACTTC. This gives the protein CASSPSAGGVIYEQYF.

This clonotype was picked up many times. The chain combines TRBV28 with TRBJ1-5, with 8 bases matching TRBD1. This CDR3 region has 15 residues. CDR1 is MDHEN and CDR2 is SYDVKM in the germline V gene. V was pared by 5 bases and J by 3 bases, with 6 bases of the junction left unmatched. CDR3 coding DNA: TGTGCCAGCAGTCCCTTGGGACAGGTCAATCAGCCCCAGCATTTT. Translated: CASSPLGQVNQPQHF.

The CDR3 loop reads CSATYGHPEFYGYTF. DNA for the CDR3: TGCAGTGCAACCTACGGCCACCCAGAATTCTATGGCTACACCTTC. This chain links TRBV20-1 with TRBJ1-2; D gene unclear. The CDR3 contains 15 residues. Trimming took off 6 bases at V and 4 bases at J, with 21 bases between the two ends. Germline CDR1 and CDR2: DFQATT and SNEGSKA (reference sequence).

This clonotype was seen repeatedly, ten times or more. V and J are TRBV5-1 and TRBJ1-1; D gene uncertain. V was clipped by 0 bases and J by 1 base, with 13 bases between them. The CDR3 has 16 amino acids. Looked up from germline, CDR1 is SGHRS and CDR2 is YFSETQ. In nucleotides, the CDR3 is TGCGCCAGCAGCTTGGCCGCTTGGCGGGAGAACACTGAAGCTTTCTTT. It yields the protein CASSLAAWRENTEAFF.

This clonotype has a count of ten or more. CDR3 sequence reads: CSVTPGQHYEQYF. The DNA of the CDR3 is TGCAGCGTCACACCGGGACAGCACTACGAGCAGTACTTC. V gene TRBV29-1 combines with J gene TRBJ2-7; 7 nucleotides match TRBD1. Germline V gene lookup returns CDR1 SQVTM and CDR2 ANQGSEA. Losses at the gene ends were 6 bases for V and 3 bases for J; bases not matched to a gene: 8. This CDR3 contains 13 residues.

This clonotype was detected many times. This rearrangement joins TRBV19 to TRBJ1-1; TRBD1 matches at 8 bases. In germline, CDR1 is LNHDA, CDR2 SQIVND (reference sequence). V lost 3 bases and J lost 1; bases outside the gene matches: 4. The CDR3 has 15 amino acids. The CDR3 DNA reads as TGTGCCAGTAGTATTACCGGGACAGGGAACACTGAAGCTTTCTTT. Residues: CASSITGTGNTEAFF.

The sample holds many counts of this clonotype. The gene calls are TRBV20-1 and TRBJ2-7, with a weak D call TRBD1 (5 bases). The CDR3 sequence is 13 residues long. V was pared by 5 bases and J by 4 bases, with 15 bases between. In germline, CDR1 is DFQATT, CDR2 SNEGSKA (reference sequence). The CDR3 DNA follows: TGCAGTGCTTCAGGTTGGGGCTTTTACGAGCAGTACTTC. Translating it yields CSASGWGFYEQYF.